This T cell receptor beta chain derives from a study of cytomegalovirus exposure and HLA in healthy donors. Study-wide background: Some 85 million unique TCRs from HLA-typed donors were held in an early data release.

Primers for the PCR totalled 60 Vbeta and 13 Jbeta. In the authors' workflow: Later analysis identified tens of millions of unique TCR beta chains, roughly 11 million shared. TCRdb's table, derived via immunoSEQ multiplex PCR, lists solely in-frame clones and lacks some. The V and J calls and clone size are taken from that table; D and trimming were inferred from the DNA. Among 95,000 to 110,000 clones listed, around 78% were seen once. Study observations and caveats: In a later analysis, an Asian-associated ancestry cluster reportedly showed fewer N-insertions than the approximately 660-donor mean. The study carried out a later analysis of TCR beta sequences. It associated about 15,000 of them with specific HLA alleles at a false discovery rate of 0.05.

Concerning this clone itself: Its antigen remains unknown.

V was clipped by 0 bases and J by 0 bases, with 12 bases between them. This CDR3 spans 16 amino acids. The germline V gene encodes CDR1 ENHRY and CDR2 SYGVKD. Sample: PBMCs. The clonotype comes from a man in his thirties or forties in good health and CMV-seronegative. The chain employs TRBV10-3 and TRBJ2-7, with D perhaps matching TRBD1 (5 bases). The CDR3 coding sequence is TGTGCCATCAGTGAGTCAGGGGTAGCCCTCTCCTACGAGCAGTACTTC. Its translation: CAISESGVALSYEQYF.